The rows below give T cell receptor beta chains drawn from one sample of a study of chemoradiotherapy in HPV16-positive cancers. The data were produced by immunoSEQ multiplex PCR, yet TCRdb's version contains in-frame clones alone and is incomplete. Found here are approximately 35,000 clones, over 80% of them singletons; the top ten hold 3.5% to 4%. The sample here was blood, taken from a patient who underwent chemoradiotherapy. The source is a human donor with HPV-associated anogenital cancer. CDR3s include the opening cysteine and the closing phenylalanine or tryptophan. The order of the fields is CDR3 length, clone size, V gene, CDR3 protein. Where a row states a size, it is once, few, many or the class of an expanded clone; other rows omit it.

CDR3 length: 19; clone size: .; V gene: TRBV27; CDR3 protein: CASSSWTSGGGGSMYEQYF
CDR3 length: 16; clone size: .; V gene: TRBV25-1; CDR3 protein: CASSGSGSSYNSPLHF
CDR3 length: 17; clone size: .; V gene: TRBV5-1; CDR3 protein: CASSLDWFRASGNTIYF
CDR3 length: 15; clone size: .; V gene: TRBV7-2; CDR3 protein: CASSLVRQGVGKLFF
CDR3 length: 11; clone size: .; V gene: TRBV19; CDR3 protein: CASSNDYEQYF
CDR3 length: 15; clone size: .; V gene: TRBV5-8; CDR3 protein: CASRLDRATYNEQFF
CDR3 length: 14; clone size: .; V gene: TRBV19; CDR3 protein: CASTAGQGSYGYTF
CDR3 length: 14; clone size: few; V gene: TRBV29-1; CDR3 protein: CSGDREVVNYGYTF
CDR3 length: 14; clone size: once; V gene: TRBV9; CDR3 protein: CASSVARTNTEAFF
CDR3 length: 14; clone size: .; V gene: TRBV6-5; CDR3 protein: CASRGTALFYEQYF
CDR3 length: 16; clone size: .; V gene: TRBV7-8; CDR3 protein: CASSLSRGSTNEKLFF
CDR3 length: 13; clone size: .; V gene: TRBV7-9; CDR3 protein: CASSRDFTSTQYF
CDR3 length: 15; clone size: .; V gene: TRBV6-1; CDR3 protein: CASSDFEGKNTEAFF
CDR3 length: 11; clone size: .; V gene: TRBV7-9; CDR3 protein: CASSPREKLFF
CDR3 length: 16; clone size: few; V gene: TRBV9; CDR3 protein: CASSPGTSGNIGELFF
CDR3 length: 11; clone size: .; V gene: TRBV7-9; CDR3 protein: CASSPFYGYTF
CDR3 length: 16; clone size: .; V gene: TRBV4-2; CDR3 protein: CASSQEEGTSGGEQYF
CDR3 length: 16; clone size: .; V gene: TRBV4-2; CDR3 protein: CASSQEGGQGGYGYTF
CDR3 length: 15; clone size: .; V gene: TRBV11-2; CDR3 protein: CASSLEPGVETEAFF
CDR3 length: 15; clone size: .; V gene: TRBV6-4; CDR3 protein: CASSEVAGEYNEQFF